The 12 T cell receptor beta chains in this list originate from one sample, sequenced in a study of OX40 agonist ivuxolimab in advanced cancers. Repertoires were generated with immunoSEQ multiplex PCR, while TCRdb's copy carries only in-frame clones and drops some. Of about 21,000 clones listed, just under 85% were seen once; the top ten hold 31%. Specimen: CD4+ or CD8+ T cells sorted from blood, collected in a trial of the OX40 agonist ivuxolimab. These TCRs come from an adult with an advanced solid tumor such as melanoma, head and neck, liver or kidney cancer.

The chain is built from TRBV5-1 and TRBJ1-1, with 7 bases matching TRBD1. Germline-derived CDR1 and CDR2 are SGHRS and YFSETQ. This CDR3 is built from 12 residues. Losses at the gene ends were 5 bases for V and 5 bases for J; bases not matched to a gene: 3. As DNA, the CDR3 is TGCGCCAGCAGACAGGGGTGGACTGAAGCTTTCTTT. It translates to CASRQGWTEAFF.

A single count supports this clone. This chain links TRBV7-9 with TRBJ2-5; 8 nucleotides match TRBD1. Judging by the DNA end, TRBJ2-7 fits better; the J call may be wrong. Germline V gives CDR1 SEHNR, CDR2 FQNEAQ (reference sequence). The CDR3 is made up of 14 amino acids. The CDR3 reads CASSEGTGSYEQYF. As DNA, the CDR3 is TGTGCCAGCTCCGAAGGGACAGGCTCCTACGAGCAGTACTTC.

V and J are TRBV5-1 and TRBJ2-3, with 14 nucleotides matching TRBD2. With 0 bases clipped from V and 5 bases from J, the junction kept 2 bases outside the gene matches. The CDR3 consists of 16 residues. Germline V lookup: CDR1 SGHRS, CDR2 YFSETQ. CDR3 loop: CASSLAGLAGGDTQYF. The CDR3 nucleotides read TGCGCCAGCAGCTTGGCAGGACTAGCGGGAGGAGATACGCAGTATTTT. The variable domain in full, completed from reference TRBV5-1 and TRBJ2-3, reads KAGVTQTPRYLIKTRGQQVTLSCSPISGHRSVSWYQQTPGQGLQFLFEYFSETQRNKGNFPGRFSGRQFSNSRSEMNVSTLELGDSALYLCASSLAGLAGGDTQYFGPGTRLTVL.

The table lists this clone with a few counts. The CDR3 region has the DNA TGTGCCAGCAGCTTGGAAGGCTATGGCTACACCTTC. It translates to CASSLEGYGYTF. The V call is TRBV5-8, the J call TRBJ1-2; D uncertain. V was shortened by 0 bases and J by 4 bases, with 4 bases between the two germline ends. This CDR3 comprises 12 residues. Germline lookup yields CDR1 SGHTS and CDR2 YDEGEE.

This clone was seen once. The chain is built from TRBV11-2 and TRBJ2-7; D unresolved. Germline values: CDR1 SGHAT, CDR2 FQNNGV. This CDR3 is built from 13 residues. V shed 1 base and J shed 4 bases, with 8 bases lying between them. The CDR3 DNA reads TGTGCCAGCAGCTTAGGGGCACAGTACGAGCAGTACTTC. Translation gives CASSLGAQYEQYF.

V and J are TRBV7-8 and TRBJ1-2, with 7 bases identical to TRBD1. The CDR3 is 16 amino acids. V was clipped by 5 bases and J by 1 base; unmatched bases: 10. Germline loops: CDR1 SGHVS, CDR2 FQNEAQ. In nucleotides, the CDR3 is TGTGCCAGCAGCACCTGGACAGGTGGGGATAACTATGGCTACACCTTC. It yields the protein CASSTWTGGDNYGYTF. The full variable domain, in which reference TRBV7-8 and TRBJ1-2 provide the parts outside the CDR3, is GAGVSQSPRYKVAKRGQDVALRCDPISGHVSLFWYQQALGQGPEFLTYFQNEAQLDKSGLPSDRFFAERPEGSVSTLKIQRTQQEDSAVYLCASSTWTGGDNYGYTFGSGTRLTVV.

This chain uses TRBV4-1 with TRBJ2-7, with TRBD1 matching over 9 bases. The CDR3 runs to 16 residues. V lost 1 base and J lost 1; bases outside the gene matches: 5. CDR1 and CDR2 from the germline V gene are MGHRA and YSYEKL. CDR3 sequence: CASSQVMGQGSYEQYF. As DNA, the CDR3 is TGCGCCAGCAGCCAAGTTATGGGACAGGGATCCTACGAGCAGTACTTC.

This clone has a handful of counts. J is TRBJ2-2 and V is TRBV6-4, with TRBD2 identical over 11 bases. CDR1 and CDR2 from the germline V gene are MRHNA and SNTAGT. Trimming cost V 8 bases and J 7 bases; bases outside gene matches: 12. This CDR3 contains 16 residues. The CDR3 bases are TGTGCCAGCGGGGATAGCGGGAGGGCCGAGGGCGGGGAGCTGTTTTTT. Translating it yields CASGDSGRAEGGELFF.

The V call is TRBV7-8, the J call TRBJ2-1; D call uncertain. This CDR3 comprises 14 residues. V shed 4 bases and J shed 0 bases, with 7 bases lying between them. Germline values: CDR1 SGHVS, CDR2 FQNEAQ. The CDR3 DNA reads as TGTGCCAGCAGCTACCGAAACTCCTACAATGAGCAGTTCTTC. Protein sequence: CASSYRNSYNEQFF.

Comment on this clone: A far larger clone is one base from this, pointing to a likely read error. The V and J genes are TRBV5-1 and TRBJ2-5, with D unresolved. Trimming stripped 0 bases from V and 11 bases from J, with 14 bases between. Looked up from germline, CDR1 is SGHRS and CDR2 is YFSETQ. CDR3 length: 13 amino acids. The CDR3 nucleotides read TGCGCCAGCAGCTTGGAACGGTACTATGAGCAGTACTTC. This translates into CASSLERYYEQYF. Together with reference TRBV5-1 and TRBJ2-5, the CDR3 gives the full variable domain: KAGVTQTPRYLIKTRGQQVTLSCSPISGHRSVSWYQQTPGQGLQFLFEYFSETQRNKGNFPGRFSGRQFSNSRSEMNVSTLELGDSALYLCASSLERYYEQYFGPGTRLLVL.

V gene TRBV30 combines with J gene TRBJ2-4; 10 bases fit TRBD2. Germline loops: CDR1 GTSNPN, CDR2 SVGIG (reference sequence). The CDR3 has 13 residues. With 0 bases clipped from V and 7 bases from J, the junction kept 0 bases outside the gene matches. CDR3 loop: CAWSVLAGNIQYF. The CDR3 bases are TGTGCCTGGAGTGTACTAGCGGGGAACATTCAGTACTTC.

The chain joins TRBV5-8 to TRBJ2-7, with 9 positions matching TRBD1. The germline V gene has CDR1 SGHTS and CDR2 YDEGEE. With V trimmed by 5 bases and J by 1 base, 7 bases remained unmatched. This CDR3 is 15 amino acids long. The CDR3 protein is CASRLGTGNSYEQYF. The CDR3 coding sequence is TGTGCCAGCAGACTAGGGACAGGGAATTCCTACGAGCAGTACTTC.